This record covers a single T cell receptor (beta chain). The antigen is undetermined. Not enrolled were patients with uncontrolled infection, other autoimmune disease, pregnancy or lactation. Diagnosis relied on clinical symptoms, serum thyroxine and TRAb, thyroid ultrasound and orbital computed tomography. There were TCR beta CDR3 regions amplified from RNA transcripts. The HTBI set primed first-round TCR CDR3 RT-PCR. MiXCR, applied by TCRdb to the multiplex PCR reads, yields one record per CDR3 protein. The data contain hundreds of thousands of distinct CDR3 sequences, over 40% of them singletons. The CDR3 has 13 residues. The germline V gene encodes CDR1 SGHVS and CDR2 FNYEAQ. The ends were cut back, 4 bases at V and 3 bases at J, with 9 bases in the middle. The data derive from a study of T cells in Graves' hyperthyroidism and ophthalmopathy. Findings and caveats of the study: Most clonotypes expanded in the thyroid (above 0.001) were also present in blood. Ophthalmopathy was separated from stable hyperthyroidism by a 13 V-J model.

The source of this sequence is an adult man with Graves' disease, either hyperthyroidism or ophthalmopathy (not recorded which). The V call is TRBV7-6, the J call TRBJ1-1; D is undetermined. The specimen sequenced was peripheral blood or thyroid tissue (not recorded which). CDR3 amino acids: CASSYMPDTEAFF. CDR3 DNA: TGTGCCAGCAGCTACATGCCGGACACTGAAGCTTTCTTT. The entire variable domain, with the rest obtained from reference TRBV7-6 and TRBJ1-1, is as follows: GAGVSQSPRYKVTKRGQDVALRCDPISGHVSLYWYRQALGQGPEFLTYFNYEAQQDKSGLPNDRFSAERPEGSISTLTIQRTEQRDSAMYRCASSYMPDTEAFFGQGTRLTVV.